This T cell receptor (beta chain) derives from a study of cytomegalovirus exposure and HLA in healthy donors. 60 Vbeta and 13 Jbeta primers were used in PCR. This table comes from immunoSEQ multiplex PCR, and its TCRdb copy is limited to in-frame clones, with some not included. The top ten clones hold over 0.5% of a sample with hundreds of thousands of clones, approximately 82% of them seen once. Germline V gives CDR1 SGHDN, CDR2 FVKESK. The length of the CDR3 is 17 residues. V lost 0 bases and J 0 bases, leaving 14 bases between the germline ends. The receptor was isolated from a woman between 40 and 50 years old in good health and CMV-seronegative. The chain joins TRBV14 to TRBJ1-1, with TRBD1 as a possible D gene (5 bases). Sequencing used PBMCs. As DNA, the CDR3 is TGTGCCAGCAGCCAAGATCGAGGCGGGGGATTGAACACTGAAGCTTTCTTT. This translates into CASSQDRGGGLNTEAFF.